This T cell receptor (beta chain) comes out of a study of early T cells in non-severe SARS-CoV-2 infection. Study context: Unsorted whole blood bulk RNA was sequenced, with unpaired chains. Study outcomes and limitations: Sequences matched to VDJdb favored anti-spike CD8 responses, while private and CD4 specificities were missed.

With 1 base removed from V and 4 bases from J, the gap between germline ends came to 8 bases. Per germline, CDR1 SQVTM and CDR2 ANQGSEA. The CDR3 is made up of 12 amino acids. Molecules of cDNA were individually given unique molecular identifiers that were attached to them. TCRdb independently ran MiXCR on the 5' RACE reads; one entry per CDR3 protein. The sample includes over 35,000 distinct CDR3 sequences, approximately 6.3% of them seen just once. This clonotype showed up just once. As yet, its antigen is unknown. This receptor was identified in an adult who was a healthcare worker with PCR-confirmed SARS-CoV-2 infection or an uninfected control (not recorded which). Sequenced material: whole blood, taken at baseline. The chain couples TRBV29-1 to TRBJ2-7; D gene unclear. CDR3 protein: CSVEVKGYEQYF. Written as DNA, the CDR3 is TGCAGCGTTGAAGTGAAAGGGTACGAGCAGTACTTC.